The subject of this entry is one T cell receptor (beta chain). The antigen remains undetermined. V was pared by 0 bases and J by 5 bases, with 8 bases between. The CDR3 covers 14 residues. Germline CDR1 MNHEY, CDR2 SVGAGI. Measured with immunoSEQ multiplex PCR; TCRdb has only the in-frame clones, and not every one. This sample has around 1,100,000 clones, with about 72% found just once. The record originates from a study of shared clonotypes between healthy human individuals. Points from the study as a whole: Non-shared clonotypes were found to have lower generation probabilities than the clonotypes that were shared by all four of the sorted-subset donors. Clonotype sharing among donors was thought likely to change with sequencing depth. Generally, naive subsets (rather than memory subsets) showed larger estimated richness. Rarefaction curves obtained for sorted subsets showed sequencing incomplete despite large depth.

Sequencing was performed on memory CD4+ T cells from PBMCs. Subset in this sample: CD45RA-negative fraction. The chain joins TRBV6-5 to TRBJ1-3; no clear D gene. This TCR was sampled from a man younger than 30 in good health. Some clones in this sample may be carry-over from other donors' samples. This chain's CDR3 is CASSYSRSRNTIYF. Written as DNA, the CDR3 is TGTGCCAGCAGTTACTCAAGGAGTCGAAACACCATATATTTT.